This TCR beta chain stems from a study of shared clonotypes between healthy human individuals. Study-level results: Of the naive CD4 clonotypes, roughly 5.5% were shared across a handful of donors. Rarefaction exposed incomplete sorted-subset sequencing despite large depth.

Replicate PCRs run on sorted subsets employed roughly 190 ng DNA, roughly 30,000 T cell genomes. Assay used: immunoSEQ multiplex PCR; TCRdb lists only in-frame clones, some missing. Of roughly 2.2 million clones listed, approximately 90% were seen once; the top ten hold around 0.38%. The CDR3 is 17 residues long. Germline V CDR1 and CDR2: SGHTA, FQGNSA. Trimming removed 1 base at V and 0 bases at J, with 13 bases between. The count of this clone is one. Its specificity is unknown. Sequenced: naive CD4+ T cells from PBMCs. Subset in this sample: CD45RA+ positively selected. The sequence came from a man aged 18 to 35 in good health. Some clones in this sample may be carry-over from other donors' samples. J is TRBJ2-4 and V is TRBV7-2; D might be TRBD2 (5 bases). The CDR3: CASSLGVDFLAKNIQYF. The CDR3 nucleotides are TGTGCCAGCAGCTTAGGGGTGGACTTTCTAGCCAAAAACATTCAGTACTTC.